One and the same sample provided the 15 T cell receptor beta chains below, sequenced in a study of tumor-infiltrating lymphocytes in primary liver carcinoma. Synthesis of TCR beta cDNA was carried out from approximately 500 ng total RNA with a constant-region primer. Libraries for TCR beta were built through three nested multiplex PCR rounds, which together made up a slightly modified ARM-PCR procedure. Rounds one and two of PCR, each of 10 to 11 cycles, were primed with TRBV1-TRBV30 forward primers and a C-beta reverse primer. Each CDR3 protein gets one entry after TCRdb re-called the multiplex PCR reads with MiXCR. The sample shows approximately 330,000 distinct CDR3 sequences, around three fifths of them seen only once. The authors took blood RNA from unsorted whole blood and also extracted germline DNA. The sample comprised peripheral blood. These receptors were collected from a man aged 35-49 years with primary liver carcinoma and hepatitis B virus infection.

This rearrangement joins TRBV18 to TRBJ2-5; TRBD2 aligns across 8 bases. The V gene end was trimmed by 8 bases and the J gene end by 5 bases; junction bases not matched to a gene: 10. This CDR3 has 14 residues. The germline CDR1 and CDR2 sequences are KGHSH and LQKENI. The CDR3: CASNTNQRGETQYF. Written as DNA, the CDR3 is TGTGCCAGCAACACCAACCAGCGGGGGGAGACCCAGTACTTC.

A remark on this clonotype: A much larger clone differs by one base, so this may be a read error. The V and J genes are TRBV6-1 and TRBJ2-1; 9 positions agree with TRBD1. The length of the CDR3 is 15 residues. Germline V CDR1 and CDR2: MNHNS, SASEGT. CDR3 coding DNA: TGTACCAGCAGTGAAGCGGGACAGGGCAGTATTGAGCAGTTCTTC. This sequence encodes CTSSEAGQGSIEQFF.

The chain recombines TRBV4-3 with TRBJ2-1; TRBD2 aligns across 12 bases. Germline V gene lookup returns CDR1 LGHNA and CDR2 YSLEER. V shed 0 bases and J 5 bases; nucleotides not matched to a gene: 5. The CDR3 is made up of 17 amino acids. DNA of the CDR3: TGCGCCAGCAGCCAAGACACTCTAGCGGGAGGGAACAATGAGCAGTTCTTC. Its translation is CASSQDTLAGGNNEQFF.

On this clonotype itself: A much larger clone differs by one base, so this may be a read error. This chain links TRBV6-1 with TRBJ1-5; D ambiguous. The J call is in doubt because the DNA end fits TRBJ2-3 better. The CDR3 consists of 15 residues. Germline loops: CDR1 MNHNS, CDR2 SASEGT. The DNA of the CDR3 is TGTGCCAGCCTGAGGCGCCCTGAAGGCAATCAGCCCCAGTATTTT. This sequence encodes CASLRRPEGNQPQYF.

The table lists this clonotype with a few counts. This chain uses TRBV6-6 with TRBJ2-7; TRBD2 matches at 11 bases. V trimming: 4 bases; J trimming: 4 bases; junction bases outside the gene matches: 6. Per the germline V gene, CDR1 is MNHNY and CDR2 is SVGAGI (reference sequence). CDR3 length: 15 residues. DNA for the CDR3: TGTGCCAGCAGTTTCACCGGGACTAGCGGTTACGAGCAGTACTTC. Its translation: CASSFTGTSGYEQYF.

As regards this clonotype: This may be a read error, as it is one base from a much larger clone. V usage is TRBV6-2 or TRBV6-3 and J usage is TRBJ1-5; D ambiguous. Germline lookup yields CDR1 MNHEY and CDR2 SVGEGT. This CDR3 comprises 15 residues. Trimming removed 5 bases at V and 3 bases at J, with 14 bases between. The CDR3 spells CASSLTKHPNQPQHF. The CDR3 nucleotides are TGTGCCAGCAGTCTGACAAAACACCCCAATCAGCCCCAGCATTTT.

On this clonotype: This may be a read error: a much more frequent sequence differs by one nucleotide. The chain employs TRBV29-1 and TRBJ1-2; no clear D gene. The CDR3 is 14 amino acids. Looked up from germline, CDR1 is SQVTM and CDR2 is ANQGSEA. The V end was cut by 5 bases, the J end by 6 bases, with 19 bases between. The CDR3 DNA is TGCAGCGTTAAGCGTCATGGGGAACTAGATGGCTACACCTTC. It codes for CSVKRHGELDGYTF.

The chain couples TRBV28 to TRBJ2-1; D perhaps matches TRBD2 (6 bases). The V and J ends lost 1 base and 7 bases respectively, with 14 bases between them. Germline loops: CDR1 MDHEN, CDR2 SYDVKM. The CDR3 runs to 15 residues. The CDR3 nucleotides read TGTGCCAGCAGTTTATTTTCAAGCGGAGGGAATGAGCAGTTCTTC. Translating gives CASSLFSSGGNEQFF.

Notes on this clonotype: With a much larger clone just one base away, this may be a read error. J is TRBJ2-7 and V is TRBV4-2, with 10 nucleotides matching TRBD1. This CDR3 is 15 amino acids long. The germline V gene has CDR1 LGHNA and CDR2 YNFKEQ. As DNA, the CDR3 is TGTGTCAGCAGCCAAGGACAGGGGGTTTCCTACGAGCAGTACTTC. Translated, it gives CVSSQGQGVSYEQYF.

The chain joins TRBV4-1 to TRBJ2-7; possibly TRBD2 for D (6 bases). V was cut by 4 bases and J by 13 bases, with 20 bases left in between. The CDR3 is made up of 13 amino acids. The germline CDR1 and CDR2 sequences are MGHRA and YSYEKL. CDR3 coding DNA: TGCGCCAGCAGCCCTAGGCGCGGGAACGAACATTACTTC. It encodes CASSPRRGNEHYF.

This clonotype occurred a few times. V usage is TRBV28 and J usage is TRBJ1-5, with 10 bases aligning to TRBD1. The length of the CDR3 is 15 residues. CDR1 is MDHEN and CDR2 is SYDVKM in the germline V gene. Trimming removed 7 bases from V and 2 bases from J; junction bases left unmatched: 5. CDR3 in amino acids: CASKAGTGGNQPQHF. The CDR3 region has the DNA TGTGCCAGCAAAGCTGGGACAGGGGGCAATCAGCCCCAGCATTTT.

This chain joins TRBV7-8 and TRBJ2-7; no clear D. CDR1 and CDR2 (germline): SGHVS, FQNEAQ. This CDR3 spans 16 amino acids. Trimming took off 5 bases at V and 4 bases at J, with 21 bases between the two ends. In DNA, the CDR3 is TGTGCCAGCAGCCCGAGTCCATGGGCGGCCTTATACGAGCAGTACTTC. It is translated as CASSPSPWAALYEQYF.

With respect to this clonotype: A much larger clone differs from this one at a single base, so this may be a read error. The gene calls are TRBV10-3 and TRBJ1-5; D is unclear. The CDR3 spans 12 residues. CDR1 is ENHRY, CDR2 SYGVKD, per germline. In nucleotides, the CDR3 is TGTGTCATCGGGAGTCCAAATCAGCCCCAGCATTTT. It specifies CVIGSPNQPQHF.

The chain carries TRBV7-8 and TRBJ2-7; possibly TRBD2 for D (6 bases). V was cut by 5 bases and J by 2 bases, with 16 bases left in between. Germline lookup yields CDR1 SGHVS and CDR2 FQNEAQ. The CDR3 is 15 residues long. The CDR3 loop is CASSPWRDGPYEQYF. As DNA, the CDR3 is TGTGCCAGCAGCCCGTGGAGGGATGGTCCCTACGAGCAGTACTTC.

As for this clonotype: An end of the junction does not agree with germline; a read error may underlie this. This chain connects TRBV11-1 to TRBJ2-7; D is possibly TRBD1 (5 bases). The germline CDR1 and CDR2 sequences are SGHAT and FQDESV (reference sequence). The CDR3 extends over 15 amino acids. CDR3 nucleotide sequence: TGTGCCAGCAGCCAACCCGACAGTTTCTCCTATGAGCAGTACTTC. It is translated as CASSQPDSFSYEQYF.